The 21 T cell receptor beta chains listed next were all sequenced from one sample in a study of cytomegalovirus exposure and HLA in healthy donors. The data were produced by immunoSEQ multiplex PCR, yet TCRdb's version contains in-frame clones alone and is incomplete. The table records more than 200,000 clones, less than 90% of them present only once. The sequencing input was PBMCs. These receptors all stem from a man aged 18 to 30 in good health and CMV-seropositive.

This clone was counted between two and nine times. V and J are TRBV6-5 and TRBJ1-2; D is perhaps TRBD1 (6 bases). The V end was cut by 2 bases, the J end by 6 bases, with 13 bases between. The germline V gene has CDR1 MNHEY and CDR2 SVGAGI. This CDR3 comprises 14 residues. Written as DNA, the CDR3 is TGTGCCAGCAGTTACGACAGGAGGCTGAATGGCTACACCTTC. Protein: CASSYDRRLNGYTF.

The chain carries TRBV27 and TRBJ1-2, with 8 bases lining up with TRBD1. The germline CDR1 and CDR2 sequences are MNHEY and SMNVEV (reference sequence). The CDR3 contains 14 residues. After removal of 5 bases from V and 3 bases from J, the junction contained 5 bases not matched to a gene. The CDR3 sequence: CASSQGAQDYGYTF. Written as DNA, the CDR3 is TGTGCCAGCAGTCAGGGGGCGCAAGACTATGGCTACACCTTC.

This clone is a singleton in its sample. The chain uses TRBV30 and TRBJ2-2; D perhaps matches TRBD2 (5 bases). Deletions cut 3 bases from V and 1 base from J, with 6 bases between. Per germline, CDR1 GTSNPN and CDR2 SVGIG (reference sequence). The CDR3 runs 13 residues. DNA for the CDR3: TGTGCCTGGAGAGGACTGAACACCGGGGAGCTGTTTTTT. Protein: CAWRGLNTGELFF.

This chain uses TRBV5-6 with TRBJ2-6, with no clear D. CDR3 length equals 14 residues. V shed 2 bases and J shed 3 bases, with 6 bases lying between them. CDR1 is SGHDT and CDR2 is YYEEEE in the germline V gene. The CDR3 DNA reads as TGTGCCAGCAGCTTCATTAGTGGGGCCAACGTCCTGACTTTC. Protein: CASSFISGANVLTF.

Here the CDR3 DNA reads TGTGCCAGCAGCCTGGGAGGGCCATTAGGAGAGACCCAGTACTTC. Its protein product is CASSLGGPLGETQYF. The V gene is TRBV7-7, the J gene TRBJ2-5; 7 bases are shared with TRBD2. CDR1 is SSHAT, CDR2 FNYEAQ, per germline (reference sequence). The J segment lost 4 bases and the V segment lost 5 bases, leaving 10 bases of the junction unmatched. This CDR3 is built from 15 residues.

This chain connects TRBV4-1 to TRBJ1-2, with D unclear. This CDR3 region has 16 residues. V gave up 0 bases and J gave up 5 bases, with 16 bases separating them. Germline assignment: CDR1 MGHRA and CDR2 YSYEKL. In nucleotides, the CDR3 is TGCGCCAGCAGCCAAGATGTAGTTGACGGGAGGTATGGCTACACCTTC. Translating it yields CASSQDVVDGRYGYTF.

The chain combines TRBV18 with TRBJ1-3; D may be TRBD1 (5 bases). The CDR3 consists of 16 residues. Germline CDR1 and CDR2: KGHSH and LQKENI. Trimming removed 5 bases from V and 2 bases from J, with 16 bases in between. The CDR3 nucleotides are TGTGCCAGCTCATCGTCGAGGGGTCTCACTGGAAACACCATATATTTT. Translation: CASSSSRGLTGNTIYF.

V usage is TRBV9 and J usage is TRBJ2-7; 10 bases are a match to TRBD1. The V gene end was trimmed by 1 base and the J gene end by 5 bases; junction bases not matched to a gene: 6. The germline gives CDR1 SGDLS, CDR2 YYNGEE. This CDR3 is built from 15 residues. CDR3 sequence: CASSVTGQGLDEQYF. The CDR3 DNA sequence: TGTGCCAGCAGCGTAACGGGACAGGGGCTGGACGAGCAGTACTTC.

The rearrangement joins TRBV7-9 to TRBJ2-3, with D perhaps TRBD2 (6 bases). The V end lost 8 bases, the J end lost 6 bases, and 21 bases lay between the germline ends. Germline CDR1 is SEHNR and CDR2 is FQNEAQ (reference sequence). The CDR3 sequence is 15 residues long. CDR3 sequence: CASVISGRSVDTQYF. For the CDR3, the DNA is TGTGCCAGCGTCATTAGCGGACGTAGCGTCGATACGCAGTATTTT.

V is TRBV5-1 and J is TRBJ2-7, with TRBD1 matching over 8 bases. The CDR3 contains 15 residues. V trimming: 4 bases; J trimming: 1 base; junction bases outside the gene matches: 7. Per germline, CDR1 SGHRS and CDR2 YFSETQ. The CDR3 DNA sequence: TGCGCCAGCAGCATCACAGGGGGTTTTTCCTACGAGCAGTACTTC. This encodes CASSITGGFSYEQYF.

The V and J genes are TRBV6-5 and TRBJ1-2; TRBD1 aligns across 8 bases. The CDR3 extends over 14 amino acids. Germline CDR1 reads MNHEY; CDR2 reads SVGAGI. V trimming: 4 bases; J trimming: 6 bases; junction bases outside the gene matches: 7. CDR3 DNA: TGTGCCAGCAGTTCCCAAGGACAGGGTGATGGCTACACCTTC. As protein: CASSSQGQGDGYTF.

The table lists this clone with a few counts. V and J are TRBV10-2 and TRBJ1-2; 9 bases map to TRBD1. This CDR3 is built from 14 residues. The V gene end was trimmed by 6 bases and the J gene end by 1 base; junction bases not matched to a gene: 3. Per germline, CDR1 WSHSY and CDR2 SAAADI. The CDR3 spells CASSLGQGNYGYTF. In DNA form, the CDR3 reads TGCGCCAGCAGCCTGGGACAGGGTAACTATGGCTACACCTTC.

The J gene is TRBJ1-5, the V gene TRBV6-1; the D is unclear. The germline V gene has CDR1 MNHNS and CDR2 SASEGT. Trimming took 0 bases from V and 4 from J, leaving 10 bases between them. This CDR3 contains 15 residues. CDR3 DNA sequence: TGTGCCAGCAGTGAAGCCCCGACACCTAATCAGCCCCAGCATTTT. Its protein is CASSEAPTPNQPQHF.

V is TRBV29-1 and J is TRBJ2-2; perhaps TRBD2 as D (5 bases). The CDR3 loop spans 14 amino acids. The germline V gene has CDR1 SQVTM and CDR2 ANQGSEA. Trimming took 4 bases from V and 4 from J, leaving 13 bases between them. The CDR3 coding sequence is TGCAGCGTTGTTATCCAACGGGGCACCGGGGAGCTGTTTTTT. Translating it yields CSVVIQRGTGELFF.

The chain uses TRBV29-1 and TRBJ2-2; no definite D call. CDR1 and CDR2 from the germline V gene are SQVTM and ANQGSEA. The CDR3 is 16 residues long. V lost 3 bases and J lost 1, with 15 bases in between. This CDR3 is CSVENPLGMNTGELFF. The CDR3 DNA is TGCAGCGTTGAGAACCCCTTAGGTATGAACACCGGGGAGCTGTTTTTT.

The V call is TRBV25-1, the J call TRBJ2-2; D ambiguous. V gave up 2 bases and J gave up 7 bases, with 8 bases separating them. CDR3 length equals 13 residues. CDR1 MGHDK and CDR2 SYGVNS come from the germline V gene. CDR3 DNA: TGTGCCAGCAGTGAAAGTGGGGACGGGGAGCTGTTTTTT. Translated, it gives CASSESGDGELFF.

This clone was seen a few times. In DNA form, the CDR3 reads TGTGCCAGCAGGGGCAGTATAAACTATGGCTACACCTTC. This gives the protein CASRGSINYGYTF. This chain links TRBV5-4 with TRBJ1-2; D is undetermined. V was trimmed by 5 bases and J by 2 bases, leaving 10 bases between them. The CDR3 runs 13 residues. CDR1 is SGHNT and CDR2 is YYREEE in the germline V gene (reference sequence).

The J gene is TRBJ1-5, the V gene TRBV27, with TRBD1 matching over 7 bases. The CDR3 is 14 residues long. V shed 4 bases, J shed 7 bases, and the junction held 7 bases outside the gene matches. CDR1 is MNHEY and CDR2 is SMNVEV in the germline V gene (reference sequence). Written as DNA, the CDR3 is TGTGCCAGCAGTTCGACAGGGTCTAGGCAGCCCCAGCATTTT. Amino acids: CASSSTGSRQPQHF.

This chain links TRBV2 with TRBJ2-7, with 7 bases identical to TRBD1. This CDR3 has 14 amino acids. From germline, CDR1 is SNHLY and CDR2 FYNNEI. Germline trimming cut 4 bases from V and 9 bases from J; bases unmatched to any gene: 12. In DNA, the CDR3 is TGTGCCAGCAGTGTTGGGACAGCCTCCCGGGGGCAGTACTTC. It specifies CASSVGTASRGQYF. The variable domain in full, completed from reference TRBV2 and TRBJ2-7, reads EPEVTQTPSHQVTQMGQEVILRCVPISNHLYFYWYRQILGQKVEFLVSFYNNEISEKSEIFDDQFSVERPDGSNFTLKIRSTKLEDSAMYFCASSVGTASRGQYFGPGTRLTVT.

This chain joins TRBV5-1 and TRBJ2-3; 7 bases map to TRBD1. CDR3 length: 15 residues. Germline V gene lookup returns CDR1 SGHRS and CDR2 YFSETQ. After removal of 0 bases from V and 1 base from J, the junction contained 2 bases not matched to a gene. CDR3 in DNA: TGCGCCAGCAGCTTGGACGGACAGGGCACAGATACGCAGTATTTT. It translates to CASSLDGQGTDTQYF.

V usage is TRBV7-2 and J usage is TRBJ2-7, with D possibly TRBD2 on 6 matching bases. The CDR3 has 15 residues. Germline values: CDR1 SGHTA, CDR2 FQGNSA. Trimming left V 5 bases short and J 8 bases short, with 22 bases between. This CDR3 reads CASSQTGDPSMQQYF. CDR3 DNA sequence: TGTGCCAGCAGCCAGACGGGGGACCCTTCTATGCAGCAGTACTTC.